This T cell receptor beta chain stems from a study of post-analysis software for immune sequencing data (dated by TCRdb to the mid-2010s). The study in broad terms: Relapsing-remitting, secondary progressive and progressive-relapsing multiple sclerosis were recorded as disease courses, and subtype annotation was lacking for some patients. A subset of samples was prepared in parallel using single-end sample barcoding, then pooled and co-amplified after Illumina adapter ligation. The patient repertoires were compared against 11 previously published healthy control repertoires obtained from donors aged about 6 to 26 years. The study at large found these results: Significantly higher frequencies in patients than in controls were found for roughly 5 TRBV segments, including TRBV5-6, TRBV5-1 and TRBV20-1. Direct clustering with F measure showed strong co-clustering of samples prepared in the same batch, prompting a batch-effect correction. The control group was slightly older than the multiple sclerosis patient group. Multiple sclerosis patients had significantly lower normalized Chao1 diversity than controls, a result that suggests substantial peripheral T-cell clonal expansion.

The library was produced with PCR. Sequencer: Illumina HiSeq 2500. To reduce PCR and sequencing biases, unique molecular identifiers were built into the TCR beta cDNA libraries. Every 1 to 10 million input T cells yielded approximately 500,000 cDNA molecules, meaning each molecule approximated one T cell. The same protocol used for the earlier healthy control dataset was applied to prepare and sequence the patient libraries. Within a given batch, samples were prepared together, multiplexed and sequenced on the same HiSeq lane. The authors' pipeline ran thus. Raw barcoded reads were processed with MIGEC, discarding single-read molecular identifier groups before consensus assembly and CDR3 extraction. VDJtools was used for post-analysis of the clonotype tables, and diversity was normalized by down-sampling every dataset to the size of the smallest sample. To correct batch-related cross-sample contamination, repertoire overlap clustering matched CDR3 amino acid sequences but not nucleotide sequences. TCRdb took the public reads, trimmed them with fastp at Q25, ran MiXCR for clone calling and kept in-frame beta chains. Each entry is one CDR3 protein sequence, shown with its most common DNA and genes. These V and J calls rely on TCRdb rather than the paper's analysis. The sample table contains about 380,000 distinct CDR3 sequences; only one count was recorded for about a third of them. In total, the top ten clones hold under 15% of the sample.

Its CDR3 holds 17 amino acids, cysteine through phenylalanine. Solely the CDR3 DNA is kept, with 51 bases framed from the first base. The germline V gene sets CDR1 to MGHRA and CDR2 to YSYEKL. Trimmed from V: 0 bases; trimmed from J: 2 bases; junction bases lacking a gene match: 5. To demonstrate the VDJtools post-analysis software, TCR beta repertoires were profiled from the peripheral blood of more than ten young patients with multiple sclerosis. The patients with multiple sclerosis were children and adolescents between about 6 and 17 years of age. This clonotype was seen more than once but under ten times. Its antigen remains unidentified. The record has no base qualities; no much larger clone is one base away.

The chain joins TRBV4-1 to TRBJ2-5; the junction holds 11 bases that match TRBD2. Sample: blood. The sequence came from a girl aged 5 to 17 with multiple sclerosis. The CDR3 region: CASSQDGTSGVQETQYF. Read as DNA, the sequence is TGCGCCAGCAGCCAAGATGGGACTAGCGGTGTACAAGAGACCCAGTACTTC.